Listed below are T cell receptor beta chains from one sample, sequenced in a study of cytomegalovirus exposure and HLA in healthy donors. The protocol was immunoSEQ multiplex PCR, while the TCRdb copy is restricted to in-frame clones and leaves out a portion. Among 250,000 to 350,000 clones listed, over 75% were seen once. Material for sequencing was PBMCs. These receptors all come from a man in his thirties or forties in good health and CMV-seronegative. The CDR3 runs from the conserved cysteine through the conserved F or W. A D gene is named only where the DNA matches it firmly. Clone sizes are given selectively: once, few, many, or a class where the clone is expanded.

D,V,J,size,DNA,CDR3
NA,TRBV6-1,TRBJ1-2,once,TGTGCCAGCAGCCCCGGGATGCTAGCTAACTATGGCTACACCTTC,CASSPGMLANYGYTF
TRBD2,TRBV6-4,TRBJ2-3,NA,TGTGCCAGCAGTGACGTAGCGGGGGGAACAGATACGCAGTATTTT,CASSDVAGGTDTQYF
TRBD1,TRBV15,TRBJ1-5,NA,TGTGCCACCAGCAGAGCGGGACAGCCTTCTGGTCAGCCCCAGCATTTT,CATSRAGQPSGQPQHF
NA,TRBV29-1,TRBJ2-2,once,TGCAGCGTTGCAGGCACATCCACCGGGGAGCTGTTTTTT,CSVAGTSTGELFF
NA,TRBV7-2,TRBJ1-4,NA,TGTGCCAGCAGCCCGGGGGTGACTAATGAAAAACTGTTTTTT,CASSPGVTNEKLFF
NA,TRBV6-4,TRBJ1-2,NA,TGTGCCAGCAGTGACTCGACAGGATTTGAGGGCTACACCTTC,CASSDSTGFEGYTF
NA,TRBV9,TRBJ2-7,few,TGTGCCAGCAGCGCAGAGACATACACCGAGCAGTACTTC,CASSAETYTEQYF
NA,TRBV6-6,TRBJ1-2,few,TGTGCCAGCTCTATGGGGGGTGCGGTCTATGGCTACACCTTC,CASSMGGAVYGYTF
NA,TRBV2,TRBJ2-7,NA,TGTGCCAGCAGTGCTAGCGCCTCCACGAAATACGAGCAGTACTTC,CASSASASTKYEQYF
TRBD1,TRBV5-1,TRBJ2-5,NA,TGCGCCAGCAGACCCCCCGGGACAGGGGTCCGAGAGACCCAGTACTTC,CASRPPGTGVRETQYF
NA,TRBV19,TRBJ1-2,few,TGTGCCAGTAGTATAGGGGCAGGGGCTGGCTATGGCTACACCTTC,CASSIGAGAGYGYTF
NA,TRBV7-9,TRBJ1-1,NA,TGTGCCAGCAGGGGGGCGTTCACTGAAGCTTTCTTT,CASRGAFTEAFF
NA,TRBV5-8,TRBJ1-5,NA,TGTGCCAGCAGCCCTCCAGGCCTTAGCAATCAGCCCCAGCATTTT,CASSPPGLSNQPQHF
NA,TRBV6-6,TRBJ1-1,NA,TGTGCCAGCAGTACCCGACAGAACACTGAAGCTTTCTTT,CASSTRQNTEAFF
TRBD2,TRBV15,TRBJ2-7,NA,TGTGCCACCAGCGAGGGTCTAGCGGGGGGTTACGAGCAGTACTTC,CATSEGLAGGYEQYF
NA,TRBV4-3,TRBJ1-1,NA,TGCGCCAGCAGCCAAGAACAGGGAAGAGTGAACACTGAAGCTTTCTTT,CASSQEQGRVNTEAFF
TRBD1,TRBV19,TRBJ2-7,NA,TGTGCCAGTAGTATAGTATTGGACAGGGGATACGAGCAGTACTTC,CASSIVLDRGYEQYF
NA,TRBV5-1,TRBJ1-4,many,TGCGCCAGCCCGGAGCCAACTAATGAAAAACTGTTTTTT,CASPEPTNEKLFF
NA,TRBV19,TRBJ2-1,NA,TGTGCCAGTAGTATCTCCGGGGTAGACAATGAGCAGTTCTTC,CASSISGVDNEQFF
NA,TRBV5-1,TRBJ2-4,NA,TGCGCCAGCAGCTTGGAGACAGTCGCCAAAAACATTCAGTACTTC,CASSLETVAKNIQYF
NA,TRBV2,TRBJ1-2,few,TGTGCCAGCAGCCCTGGGGGACACCTCTATGGCTACACCTTC,CASSPGGHLYGYTF
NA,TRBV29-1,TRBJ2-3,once,TGCAGCACCCGGACAGGCACAGATACGCAGTATTTT,CSTRTGTDTQYF
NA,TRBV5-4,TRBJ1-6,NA,TGTGCCAGCAGCTTAACACATGAACCAACCTCCCCCCTCCACTTT,CASSLTHEPTSPLHF
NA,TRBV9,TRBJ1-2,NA,TGTGCCAGCAGCGCCGGGGGTGAATATGGCTACACCTTC,CASSAGGEYGYTF
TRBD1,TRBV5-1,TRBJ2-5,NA,TGCGCCAGCAGCCCGACCGGGACAGTGGGAGAGACCCAGTACTTC,CASSPTGTVGETQYF
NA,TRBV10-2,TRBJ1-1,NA,TGCGCCAGCAGAGGAGGGCGTTACACTGAAGCTTTCTTT,CASRGGRYTEAFF
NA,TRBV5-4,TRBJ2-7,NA,TGTGCCAGCAGCTCAAACTACGAGCAGTACTTC,CASSSNYEQYF
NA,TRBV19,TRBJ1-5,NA,TGTGCCAGTAGTTCTTGGAGGGGTTGGGAGGTGGGGAGCAATCAGCCCCAGCATTTT,CASSSWRGWEVGSNQPQHF
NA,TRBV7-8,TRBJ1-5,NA,TGTGCCAGCAGCGCCGGACTTTTCCGGAGCAATCAGCCCCAGCATTTT,CASSAGLFRSNQPQHF
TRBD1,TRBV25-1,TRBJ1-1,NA,TGTGCCAGCAGTTCCCGGACAGGGTCTGAAGCTTTCTTT,CASSSRTGSEAFF
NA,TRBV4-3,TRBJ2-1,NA,TGCGCCAGCAGCCAAGAGGGGCTTAGCTACAATGAGCAGTTCTTC,CASSQEGLSYNEQFF
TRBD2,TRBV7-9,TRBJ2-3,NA,TGTGCCAGCAGCCCTAGCGGGGGGGTTGGAGATACGCAGTATTTT,CASSPSGGVGDTQYF
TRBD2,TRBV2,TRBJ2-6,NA,TGTGCCAGCAGTGAAAATGCGGGGGGCCCGGGGTTATCCTCCTCTGGGGCCAACGTCCTGACTTTC,CASSENAGGPGLSSSGANVLTF
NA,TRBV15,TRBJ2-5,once,TGTGCCACCAGCAGCGGGATTCGAGAGACCCAGTACTTC,CATSSGIRETQYF
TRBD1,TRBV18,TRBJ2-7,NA,TGTGCCAGCTCCTGGGACAGGGCAACCTACGAGCAGTACTTC,CASSWDRATYEQYF
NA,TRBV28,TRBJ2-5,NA,TGTGCCAGCAGCCCTCAGGACTTCGGGGAGACCCAGTACTTC,CASSPQDFGETQYF
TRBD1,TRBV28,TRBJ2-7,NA,TGTGCCAGCAGTTTAGAGCAGACAGGGTCCGCTATTAAGTACTTC,CASSLEQTGSAIKYF
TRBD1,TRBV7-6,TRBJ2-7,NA,TGTGCCAGCAGCCGCGGGACAGGGGGGATCTACGAGCAGTACTTC,CASSRGTGGIYEQYF
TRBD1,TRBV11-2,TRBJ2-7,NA,TGTGCCAGCAGCTCGCTCCGGGACAGGGGTTACGAGCAGTACTTC,CASSSLRDRGYEQYF
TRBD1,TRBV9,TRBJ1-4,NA,TGTGCCAGCAGCGCCCGGGACAGGCTTATTGCAACTAATGAAAAACTGTTTTTT,CASSARDRLIATNEKLFF
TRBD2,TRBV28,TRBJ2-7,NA,TGTGCCAGCAGTGAACTAGCGGGGGCCTCCTACGAGCAGTACTTC,CASSELAGASYEQYF
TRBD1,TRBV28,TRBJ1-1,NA,TGTGCCAGCAGTTCGGGACAGGTGAACACTGAAGCTTTCTTT,CASSSGQVNTEAFF
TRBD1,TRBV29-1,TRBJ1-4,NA,TGCAGCGTCAAAAAGGGACAGGGAAAAGAAAAACTGTTTTTT,CSVKKGQGKEKLFF
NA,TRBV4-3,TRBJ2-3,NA,TGCGCCAGCAGCCAAGGTCACTCGCCCCCAGATACGCAGTATTTT,CASSQGHSPPDTQYF
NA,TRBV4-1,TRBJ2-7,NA,TGCGCCAGCAGCCAAGATTTTCTTGCGCCAGGACAGAGCTCCTACGAGCAGTACTTC,CASSQDFLAPGQSSYEQYF
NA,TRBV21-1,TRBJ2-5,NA,TGTGCCAGCAGCAAAGGGAACAAGTACGCGGCCCAGTACTTC,CASSKGNKYAAQYF
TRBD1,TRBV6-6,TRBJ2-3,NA,TGTGCCAGCAGTCCGCTGACAGGGATCTTCACAGATACGCAGTATTTT,CASSPLTGIFTDTQYF
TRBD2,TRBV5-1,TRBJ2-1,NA,TGCGCCAGCAGCGACGGGGGGACCCACTATTCAAATGAGCAGTTCTTC,CASSDGGTHYSNEQFF
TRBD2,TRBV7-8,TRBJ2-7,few,TGTGCCAGCAGCCGACAAGCGGGGTGGGACGAGCAGTACTTC,CASSRQAGWDEQYF
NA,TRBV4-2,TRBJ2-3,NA,TGTGCCAGCAGCTCCCCGGAAGGACTCCTAGGCACAGATACGCAGTATTTT,CASSSPEGLLGTDTQYF
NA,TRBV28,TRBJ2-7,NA,TGTGCCAGCATCCCACAGGTCGGGTCCTCCTACGAGCAGTACTTC,CASIPQVGSSYEQYF
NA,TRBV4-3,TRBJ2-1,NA,TGCGCCAGCAGCCAAGATGGGCTGCCCCCCTACAATGAGCAGTTCTTC,CASSQDGLPPYNEQFF
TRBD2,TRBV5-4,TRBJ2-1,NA,TGTGCCAGCAGCTTGGAGCGGGGGGGCTTCAATGAGCAGTTCTTC,CASSLERGGFNEQFF
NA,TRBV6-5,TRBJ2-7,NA,TGTGCCAGCAGTTACGCAGAGGAGGAGTACTTC,CASSYAEEEYF
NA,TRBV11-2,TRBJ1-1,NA,TGTGCCAGCATATACAGGAAAGGGGGCACTGAAGCTTTCTTT,CASIYRKGGTEAFF
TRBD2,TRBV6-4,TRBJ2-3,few,TGTGCCACCGCGGGGGGTAGCGCAGATACGCAGTATTTT,CATAGGSADTQYF
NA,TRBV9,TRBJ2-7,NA,TGTGCCAGCAGCCCTTCCCTGGGGCGGACCAGCTCCTACGAGCAGTACTTC,CASSPSLGRTSSYEQYF